These 9 T cell receptor beta chains originate from one sample sequenced in a study of T cell repertoires in cytomegalovirus infection (dated by TCRdb to between 2019 and 2020). This sample was sequenced with an Illumina HiSeq 1500. TCRdb trimmed the raw reads at Q25, called clones with MiXCR and kept productive beta chains. Each CDR3 protein appears once, grouped with its most common genes and DNA. The sample table holds some 240,000 distinct CDR3 sequences, of which around 15% were seen once. The top ten clones comprise around half of the sample. The specimen sequenced was CD8+ T cells from PBMCs. The receptor set was obtained from a human donor in good health (CMV status not recorded). Some clones in this sample may be carry-over from other donors' samples.

The table lists this clonotype with a few counts. The V and J genes are TRBV5-1 and TRBJ2-1; 9 bases align to TRBD2. Trimming removed 2 bases from V and 2 bases from J; junction bases left unmatched: 2. This CDR3 region has 15 residues. Germline CDR1 SGHRS, CDR2 YFSETQ. The CDR3 here is CASSLGTSTYNEQFF. CDR3 bases: TGCGCCAGCAGCTTAGGGACTAGCACCTACAATGAGCAGTTCTTC.

The chain has TRBV4-2 and TRBJ1-1, with TRBD1 identical over 8 bases. Germline V gene lookup returns CDR1 LGHNA and CDR2 YNFKEQ. After removal of 3 bases from V and 12 bases from J, the junction contained 3 bases not matched to a gene. This CDR3 contains 11 residues. The CDR3 DNA reads as TGTGCCAGCAGCCACGGACAGGGTCCTTTCTTT. It encodes CASSHGQGPFF.

This clonotype has just a few counts. V gene TRBV11-2 combines with J gene TRBJ2-1, with TRBD2 identical over 10 bases. V shed 4 bases, J shed 8 bases, and the junction held 8 bases outside the gene matches. Germline V lookup: CDR1 SGHAT, CDR2 FQNNGV. This CDR3 contains 15 residues. CDR3 sequence reads: CASSSQAGGMDEQFF. In DNA, the CDR3 is TGTGCCAGCAGCTCTCAAGCGGGGGGGATGGATGAGCAGTTCTTC.

This clonotype was counted only a few times. The chain recombines TRBV20-1 with TRBJ2-3; 8 bases match TRBD2. Unmatched junction bases numbered 11, after V lost 4 bases and J lost 2 bases. The CDR3 consists of 16 residues. Germline lookup yields CDR1 DFQATT and CDR2 SNEGSKA (reference sequence). The CDR3 spells CSANAASGYFTDTQYF. CDR3 nucleotide sequence: TGCAGTGCTAATGCGGCTAGCGGGTATTTCACAGATACGCAGTATTTT.

This chain joins TRBV10-3 and TRBJ2-1, with a tentative D call TRBD2 (5 bases). Looked up from germline, CDR1 is ENHRY and CDR2 is SYGVKD. This CDR3 is 11 amino acids long. Trimming took 4 bases from V and 9 from J, leaving 7 bases between them. CDR3 DNA sequence: TGTGCCATCAGTGGAGGGCGTGAGCAGTTCTTC. Translation: CAISGGREQFF.

This clonotype was observed a handful of times. The CDR3 DNA reads TGCAGCGTTGAAGATCTTCCGACGGACGAGGGGACCCAGTACTTC. Its protein is CSVEDLPTDEGTQYF. The chain joins TRBV29-1 to TRBJ2-5; tentatively, D is TRBD2 (5 bases). Trimming pared 0 bases from V and 7 bases from J, leaving 18 bases between. This CDR3 is 15 amino acids long. Per the germline V gene, CDR1 is SQVTM and CDR2 is ANQGSEA. Variable domain in full (rest from reference TRBV29-1 and TRBJ2-5): SAVISQKPSRDICQRGTSLTIQCQVDSQVTMMFWYRQQPGQSLTLIATANQGSEATYESGFVIDKFPISRPNLTFSTLTVSNMSPEDSSIYLCSVEDLPTDEGTQYFGPGTRLLVL.

This clonotype was observed a few times. J is TRBJ2-3 and V is TRBV28, with TRBD2 matching over 15 bases. The CDR3 loop spans 19 amino acids. The germline CDR1 and CDR2 sequences are MDHEN and SYDVKM. V shed 5 bases, J shed 4 bases, and the junction held 13 bases outside the gene matches. CDR3 protein: CASSHAPRTSGGASDTQYF. Here the CDR3 DNA reads TGTGCCAGCAGTCACGCTCCTCGGACTAGCGGGGGGGCGTCAGATACGCAGTATTTT.

This clonotype was observed many times. Here the CDR3 DNA reads TGTGCCAGCAGTATGGCGGAGCAAGAGACCCAGTACTTC. This gives the protein CASSMAEQETQYF. This chain joins TRBV28 and TRBJ2-5, with no clear D. The CDR3 has 13 amino acids. V lost 5 bases, J lost 2 bases, and 9 bases lay in between. The germline CDR1 and CDR2 sequences are MDHEN and SYDVKM.

The V and J genes are TRBV29-1 and TRBJ2-7; 8 nucleotides agree with TRBD1. After removal of 0 bases from V and 2 bases from J, the junction contained 9 bases not matched to a gene. CDR3 length equals 16 residues. Looked up from germline, CDR1 is SQVTM and CDR2 is ANQGSEA. The CDR3 nucleotides are TGCAGCGTTGAAGATCCTGGGACAGGCCCTACCTACGAGCAGTACTTC. This encodes CSVEDPGTGPTYEQYF.